This passage covers 21 T cell receptor beta chains from one sample sequenced in a study of blood T cell repertoires in COVID-19. Sequencing used immunoSEQ multiplex PCR; TCRdb keeps in-frame clones, though not all of them. Among some 270,000 clones, 86% were seen once, and the ten largest hold roughly 1.6%. Sequencing was done on a sample of peripheral blood. The receptors shown here come from a woman aged 55-69 years who had recovered from COVID-19.

The V and J genes are TRBV5-1 and TRBJ2-3; 7 nucleotides agree with TRBD1. Germline CDR1 reads SGHRS; CDR2 reads YFSETQ. The V segment lost 7 bases and the J segment 1 base; nucleotides outside the gene matches: 9. CDR3 size: 15 residues. The CDR3 DNA reads as TGCGCCAGCTCGGGACAGACTATACGCACAGATACGCAGTATTTT. It encodes CASSGQTIRTDTQYF. Combining the CDR3 with reference TRBV5-1 and TRBJ2-3 gives the whole variable domain KAGVTQTPRYLIKTRGQQVTLSCSPISGHRSVSWYQQTPGQGLQFLFEYFSETQRNKGNFPGRFSGRQFSNSRSEMNVSTLELGDSALYLCASSGQTIRTDTQYFGPGTRLTVL.

The rearrangement uses TRBV3-1 (or the pseudogene TRBV3-2) and TRBJ2-1; 8 bases match TRBD2. Germline CDR1 reads LGHDT; CDR2 reads YNNKEL (reference sequence). The CDR3 length is 17 residues. Losses at the gene ends were 5 bases for V and 7 bases for J; bases not matched to a gene: 16. The CDR3 region is CASSSRNRGGRVNEQFF. Here the CDR3 DNA reads TGTGCCAGCAGCTCCCGAAACCGCGGGGGGCGGGTGAATGAGCAGTTCTTC.

The chain has TRBV7-6 and TRBJ2-7; TRBD1 might be the D (6 bases). The CDR3 runs 15 residues. Germline CDR1 and CDR2: SGHVS and FNYEAQ. Trimming took off 6 bases at V and 5 bases at J, with 20 bases between the two ends. CDR3 DNA sequence: TGTGCCAGCAGTGATCGGGGTCAGGGGTATGACGAGCAGTACTTC. Amino acids: CASSDRGQGYDEQYF.

The chain combines TRBV5-6 with TRBJ2-6; 8 bases align to TRBD2. The germline V gene has CDR1 SGHDT and CDR2 YYEEEE. The CDR3 has 19 residues. J was trimmed by 0 bases and V by 4 bases; bases with no gene match: 12. The DNA of the CDR3 is TGTGCCAGCAGCCGACTCCGGCACGGGGGGGACTCTGGGGCCAACGTCCTGACTTTC. Translating gives CASSRLRHGGDSGANVLTF.

This clone was seen a single time. The chain is built from TRBV7-2 and TRBJ2-3, with 7 bases aligning to TRBD1. The CDR3 is 15 amino acids. V was clipped by 1 base and J by 3 bases; unmatched bases: 4. Germline CDR1 and CDR2: SGHTA and FQGNSA. The chain's CDR3 is CASSLETGATDTQYF. CDR3 in DNA: TGTGCCAGCAGCTTAGAAACAGGGGCAACAGATACGCAGTATTTT.

V and J are TRBV19 and TRBJ2-3, with TRBD1 matching over 11 bases. This CDR3 region has 12 residues. Unmatched junction bases numbered 5, after V lost 5 bases and J lost 13 bases. The germline gives CDR1 LNHDA, CDR2 SQIVND (reference sequence). The CDR3 DNA is TGTGCCAGTAGTCAAGGACAGGGGGCTAAGTATTTT. Translating it yields CASSQGQGAKYF.

As DNA, the CDR3 is TGTGCCGTGGGACTAGCTGCGACCGGGGAGCTGTTTTTT. Amino acid sequence: CAVGLAATGELFF. The chain uses TRBV6-5 and TRBJ2-2; 9 bases fit TRBD2. Germline V lookup: CDR1 MNHEY, CDR2 SVGAGI. Trimming removed 11 bases from V and 5 bases from J; junction bases left unmatched: 6. The CDR3 covers 13 residues.

This clone was detected only once. J is TRBJ1-2 and V is TRBV10-3; 7 bases align to TRBD1. The V and J ends lost 10 bases and 3 bases, in that order; junction bases with no gene match: 5. This CDR3 is built from 12 residues. Germline CDR1 reads ENHRY; CDR2 reads SYGVKD. CDR3 coding DNA: TGTGCCACCAGACAGGGCGACTATGGCTACACCTTC. It translates to CATRQGDYGYTF.

The chain combines TRBV28 with TRBJ1-1, with 7 bases identical to TRBD1. With V trimmed by 2 bases and J by 4 bases, 7 bases remained unmatched. Germline CDR1 is MDHEN and CDR2 is SYDVKM. This CDR3 contains 15 residues. Written as DNA, the CDR3 is TGTGCCAGCAGTTTACGTCGGACAGGAGGCACTGAAGCTTTCTTT. Translation: CASSLRRTGGTEAFF.

V is TRBV19 and J is TRBJ2-6; D not resolved. Per the germline V gene, CDR1 is LNHDA and CDR2 is SQIVND (reference sequence). V was cut by 7 bases and J by 0 bases, with 19 bases left in between. The CDR3 covers 18 residues. This chain's CDR3 is CASNQQPSSLSGANVLTF. The CDR3 DNA reads as TGTGCCAGTAACCAACAGCCATCTTCTCTCTCTGGGGCCAACGTCCTGACTTTC.

The rearrangement joins TRBV9 to TRBJ2-7, with 8 bases lining up with TRBD1. CDR3 length equals 15 residues. V dropped 3 bases and J dropped 3; count of bases not matched to a gene: 8. The germline V gene has CDR1 SGDLS and CDR2 YYNGEE. CDR3 nucleotide sequence: TGTGCCAGCAGCGCACAGGACAGGGCTGACTACGAGCAGTACTTC. It translates to CASSAQDRADYEQYF.

The rearrangement uses TRBV20-1 and TRBJ1-4; D not resolved. There are 11 residues in the CDR3. With 6 bases removed from V and 7 bases from J, the gap between germline ends came to 9 bases. Germline V gives CDR1 DFQATT, CDR2 SNEGSKA (reference sequence). In DNA form, the CDR3 reads TGCAGTGCCCCCGGGGTTGAAAAACTGTTTTTT. Translated: CSAPGVEKLFF.

This sequence joins TRBV27 and TRBJ1-2; weak D call: TRBD1 (6 bases). Trimming shortened V by 8 bases and J by 6 bases, and 16 bases separated the two germline ends. The CDR3 has 13 residues. The germline CDR1 and CDR2 sequences are MNHEY and SMNVEV (reference sequence). DNA for the CDR3: TGTGCCAGCGTTGGAGGTTGGGGGCATGGCTACACCTTC. Translation gives CASVGGWGHGYTF.

The rearrangement links TRBV6-5 to TRBJ1-4; no clear D. Trimming took off 5 bases at V and 0 bases at J, with 10 bases between the two ends. The germline V gene encodes CDR1 MNHEY and CDR2 SVGAGI. There are 15 residues in the CDR3. CDR3 sequence (DNA): TGTGCCAGCAGTCTACCCTCCCCAACTAATGAAAAACTGTTTTTT. Its translation: CASSLPSPTNEKLFF.

The rearrangement uses TRBV19 and TRBJ1-2; D perhaps matches TRBD1 (6 bases). CDR3 size: 13 residues. Germline-derived CDR1 and CDR2 are LNHDA and SQIVND (reference sequence). V was pared by 7 bases and J by 2 bases, with 11 bases between. Written as DNA, the CDR3 is TGTGCCAGTACTAAGGACAGAAACTATGGCTACACCTTC. Its protein product is CASTKDRNYGYTF.

This clone was counted only a few times. The chain links TRBV5-5 to TRBJ2-5, with D maybe TRBD2 (5 bases). Germline CDR1 and CDR2: SGHKS and YYEKEE (reference sequence). The CDR3 covers 16 residues. V was shortened by 0 bases and J by 0 bases, with 12 bases between the two germline ends. CDR3 loop: CASSLERFTDQETQYF. The DNA of the CDR3 is TGTGCCAGCAGCTTGGAGCGGTTCACAGACCAAGAGACCCAGTACTTC.

This clone was detected many times. The V and J genes are TRBV12-3 or TRBV12-4 and TRBJ1-6; 7 bases agree with TRBD1. The CDR3 is 13 amino acids. The junction had 4 bases not matched to a gene; V was cut back by 6 bases and J by 8 bases. The chain's CDR3 is CASRGQNHSPLHF. The CDR3 DNA follows: TGTGCCAGCAGGGGACAGAACCATTCACCCCTCCACTTT.

The V call is TRBV19, the J call TRBJ2-2, with 8 positions matching TRBD1. The CDR3 spans 14 residues. The V gene's germline CDR1 is LNHDA and CDR2 SQIVND (reference sequence). The V and J ends lost 7 bases and 7 bases, in that order; junction bases with no gene match: 8. Here the CDR3 reads CASNPTGVSGELFF. In DNA, the CDR3 is TGTGCCAGTAACCCGACAGGGGTGAGCGGGGAGCTGTTTTTT. Looking up the rest from reference TRBV19 and TRBJ2-2 gives the full variable domain: DGGITQSPKYLFRKEGQNVTLSCEQNLNHDAMYWYRQDPGQGLRLIYYSQIVNDFQKGDIAEGYSVSREKKESFPLTVTSAQKNPTAFYLCASNPTGVSGELFFGEGSRLTVL.

The J gene is TRBJ1-1, the V gene TRBV10-3, with 9 bases aligning to TRBD1. Germline assignment: CDR1 ENHRY and CDR2 SYGVKD. The V gene end was trimmed by 8 bases and the J gene end by 4 bases; junction bases not matched to a gene: 8. The CDR3 length is 14 residues. CDR3 nucleotide sequence: TGTGCCATCGGGGGGACAGGGCGGGCCACTGAAGCTTTCTTT. Its protein is CAIGGTGRATEAFF.

The chain links TRBV6-1 to TRBJ1-4, with 9 bases that match TRBD1. With V trimmed by 3 bases and J by 7 bases, 9 bases remained unmatched. CDR3 size: 16 residues. The V gene's germline CDR1 is MNHNS and CDR2 SASEGT. CDR3 amino acids: CASSERTGGRGEKLFF. In DNA form, the CDR3 reads TGTGCCAGCAGTGAGCGAACAGGGGGCCGGGGTGAAAAACTGTTTTTT.

The chain employs TRBV7-8 and TRBJ2-3, with D possibly being TRBD2 (6 bases). Germline V lookup: CDR1 SGHVS, CDR2 FQNEAQ. This CDR3 spans 16 amino acids. Trimming removed 6 bases at V and 0 bases at J, with 16 bases between. CDR3 sequence reads: CASSLLRGISTDTQYF. The CDR3 nucleotides are TGTGCCAGCAGTCTCCTTCGGGGGATTAGCACAGATACGCAGTATTTT.